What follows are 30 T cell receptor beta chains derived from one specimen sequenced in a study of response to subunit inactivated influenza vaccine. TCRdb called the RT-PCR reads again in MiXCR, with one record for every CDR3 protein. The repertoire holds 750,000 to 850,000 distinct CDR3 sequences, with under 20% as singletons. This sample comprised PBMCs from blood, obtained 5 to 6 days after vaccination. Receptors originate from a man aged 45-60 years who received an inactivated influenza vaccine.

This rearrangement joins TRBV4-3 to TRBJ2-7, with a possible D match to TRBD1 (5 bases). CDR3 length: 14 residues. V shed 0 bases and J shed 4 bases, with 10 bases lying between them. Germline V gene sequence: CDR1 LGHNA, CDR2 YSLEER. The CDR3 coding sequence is TGCGCCAGCAGCCAAGATGCCAGGGAATACGAGCAGTACTTC. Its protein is CASSQDAREYEQYF.

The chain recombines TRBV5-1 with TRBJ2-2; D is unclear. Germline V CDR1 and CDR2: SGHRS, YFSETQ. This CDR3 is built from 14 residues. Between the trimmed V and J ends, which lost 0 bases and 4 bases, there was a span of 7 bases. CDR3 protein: CASSLDEGTGELFF. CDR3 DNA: TGCGCCAGCAGCTTGGACGAAGGCACCGGGGAGCTGTTTTTT.

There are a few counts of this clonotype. The CDR3 region is CASSYSLFRGEQYF. CDR3 nucleotides: TGTGCCAGCAGTTACAGCTTATTTCGAGGGGAGCAGTACTTC. The rearrangement links TRBV6-5 to TRBJ2-7, with D possibly being TRBD2 (5 bases). This CDR3 has 14 residues. V was trimmed by 2 bases and J by 7 bases, leaving 15 bases between them. Germline CDR1 MNHEY, CDR2 SVGAGI.

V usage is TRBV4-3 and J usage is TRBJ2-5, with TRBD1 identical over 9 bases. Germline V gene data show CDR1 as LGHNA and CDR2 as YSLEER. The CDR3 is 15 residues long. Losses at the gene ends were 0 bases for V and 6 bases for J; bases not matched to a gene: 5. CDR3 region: CASSQEWGQGQTQYF. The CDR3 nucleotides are TGCGCCAGCAGCCAAGAGTGGGGACAGGGCCAGACCCAGTACTTC.

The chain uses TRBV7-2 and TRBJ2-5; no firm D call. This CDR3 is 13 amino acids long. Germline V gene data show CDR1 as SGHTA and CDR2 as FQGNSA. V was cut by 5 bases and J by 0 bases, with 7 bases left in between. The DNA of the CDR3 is TGTGCCAGCAGCCCCCAGAACCAAGAGACCCAGTACTTC. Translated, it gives CASSPQNQETQYF.

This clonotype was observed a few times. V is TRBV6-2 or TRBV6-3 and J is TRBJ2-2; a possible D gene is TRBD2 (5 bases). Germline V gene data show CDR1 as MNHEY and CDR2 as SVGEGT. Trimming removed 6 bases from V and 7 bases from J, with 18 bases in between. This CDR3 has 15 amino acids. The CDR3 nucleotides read TGTGCCAGCAGCCCAGAGCGGACCGGTGGCGGGGAGCTGTTTTTT. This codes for CASSPERTGGGELFF.

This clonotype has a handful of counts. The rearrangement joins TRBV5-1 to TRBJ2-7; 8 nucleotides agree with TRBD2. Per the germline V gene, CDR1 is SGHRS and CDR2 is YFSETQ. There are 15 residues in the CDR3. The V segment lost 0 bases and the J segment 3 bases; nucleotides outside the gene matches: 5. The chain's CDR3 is CASSLVGGDVYEQYF. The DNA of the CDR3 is TGCGCCAGCAGCTTGGTCGGGGGGGACGTCTACGAGCAGTACTTC. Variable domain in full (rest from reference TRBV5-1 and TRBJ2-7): KAGVTQTPRYLIKTRGQQVTLSCSPISGHRSVSWYQQTPGQGLQFLFEYFSETQRNKGNFPGRFSGRQFSNSRSEMNVSTLELGDSALYLCASSLVGGDVYEQYFGPGTRLTVT.

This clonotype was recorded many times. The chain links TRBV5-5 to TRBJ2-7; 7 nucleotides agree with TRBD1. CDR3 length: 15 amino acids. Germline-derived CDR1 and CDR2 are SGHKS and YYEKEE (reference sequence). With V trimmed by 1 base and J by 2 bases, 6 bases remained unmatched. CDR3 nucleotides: TGTGCCAGCAGCTTGCCGGGACAGCAAGCCTACGAGCAGTACTTC. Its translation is CASSLPGQQAYEQYF.

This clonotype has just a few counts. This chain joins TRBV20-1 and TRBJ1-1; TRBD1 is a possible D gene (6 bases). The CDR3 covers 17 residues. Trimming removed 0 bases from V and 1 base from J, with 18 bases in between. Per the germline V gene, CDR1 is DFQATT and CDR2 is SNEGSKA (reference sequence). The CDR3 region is CSARDLQRQAANTEAFF. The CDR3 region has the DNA TGCAGTGCTAGAGATCTCCAAAGACAGGCGGCGAACACTGAAGCTTTCTTT.

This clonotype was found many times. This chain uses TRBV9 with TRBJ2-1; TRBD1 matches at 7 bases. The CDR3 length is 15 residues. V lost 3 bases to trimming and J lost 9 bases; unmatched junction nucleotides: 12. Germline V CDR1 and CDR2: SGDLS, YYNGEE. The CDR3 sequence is CASSARQGGFREQFF. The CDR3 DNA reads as TGTGCCAGCAGCGCCCGACAGGGCGGCTTCCGTGAGCAGTTCTTC. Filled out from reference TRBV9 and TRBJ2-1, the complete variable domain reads DSGVTQTPKHLITATGQRVTLRCSPRSGDLSVYWYQQSLDQGLQFLIQYYNGEERAKGNILERFSAQQFPDLHSELNLSSLELGDSALYFCASSARQGGFREQFFGPGTRLTVL.

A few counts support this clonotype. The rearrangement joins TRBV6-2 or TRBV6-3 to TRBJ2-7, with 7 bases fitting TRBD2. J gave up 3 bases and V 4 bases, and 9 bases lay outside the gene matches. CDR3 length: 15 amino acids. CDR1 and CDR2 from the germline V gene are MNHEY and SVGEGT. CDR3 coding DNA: TGTGCCAGCAGTTCCCGGGGGAGGGCAAACTACGAGCAGTACTTC. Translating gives CASSSRGRANYEQYF.

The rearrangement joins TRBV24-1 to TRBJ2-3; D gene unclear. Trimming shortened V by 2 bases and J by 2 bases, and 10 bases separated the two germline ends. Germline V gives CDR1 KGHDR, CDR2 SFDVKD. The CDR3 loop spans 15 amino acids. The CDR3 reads CATSDYRSSTDTQYF. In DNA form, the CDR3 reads TGTGCCACCAGTGATTATCGATCCTCCACAGATACGCAGTATTTT.

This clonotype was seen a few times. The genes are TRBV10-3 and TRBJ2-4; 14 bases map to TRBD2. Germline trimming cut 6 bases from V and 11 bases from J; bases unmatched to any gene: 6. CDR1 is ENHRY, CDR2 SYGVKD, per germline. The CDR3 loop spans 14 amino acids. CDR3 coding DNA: TGTGCCATCAGGGAGGGACTAGCGGGAGTCGTTCAGTACTTC. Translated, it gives CAIREGLAGVVQYF.

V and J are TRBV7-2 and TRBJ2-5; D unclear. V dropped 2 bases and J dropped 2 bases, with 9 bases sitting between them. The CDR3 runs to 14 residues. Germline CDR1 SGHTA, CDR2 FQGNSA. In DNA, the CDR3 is TGTGCCAGCAGCTTAAGAGTGGGTCAAGAGACCCAGTACTTC. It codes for CASSLRVGQETQYF.

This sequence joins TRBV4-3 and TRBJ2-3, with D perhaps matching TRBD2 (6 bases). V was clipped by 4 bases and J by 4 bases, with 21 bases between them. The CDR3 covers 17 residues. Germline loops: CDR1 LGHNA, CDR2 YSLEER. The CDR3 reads CASSPGGGGTFADTQYF. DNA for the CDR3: TGCGCCAGCAGCCCTGGAGGTGGGGGGACGTTTGCAGATACGCAGTATTTT.

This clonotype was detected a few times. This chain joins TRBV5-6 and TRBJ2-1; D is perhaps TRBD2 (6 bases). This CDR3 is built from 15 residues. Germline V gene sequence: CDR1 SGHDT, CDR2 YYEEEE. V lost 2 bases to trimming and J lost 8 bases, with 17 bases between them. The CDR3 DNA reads TGTGCCAGCAGCTTAACCGGGACTTACACCGATGAGCAGTTCTTC. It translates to CASSLTGTYTDEQFF.

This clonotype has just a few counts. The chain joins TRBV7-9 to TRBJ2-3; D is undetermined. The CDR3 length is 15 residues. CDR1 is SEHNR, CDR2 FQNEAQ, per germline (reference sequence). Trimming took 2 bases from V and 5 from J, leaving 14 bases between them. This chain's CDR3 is CASSLLENSRDTQYF. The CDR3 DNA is TGTGCCAGCAGCTTACTAGAGAACTCGAGAGATACGCAGTATTTT.

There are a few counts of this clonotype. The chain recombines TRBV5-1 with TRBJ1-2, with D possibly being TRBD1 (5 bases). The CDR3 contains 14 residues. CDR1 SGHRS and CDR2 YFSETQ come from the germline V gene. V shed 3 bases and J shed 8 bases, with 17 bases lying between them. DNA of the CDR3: TGCGCCAGCAGCTCACCGGGACGCCTGAAAGGCTACACCTTC. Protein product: CASSSPGRLKGYTF.

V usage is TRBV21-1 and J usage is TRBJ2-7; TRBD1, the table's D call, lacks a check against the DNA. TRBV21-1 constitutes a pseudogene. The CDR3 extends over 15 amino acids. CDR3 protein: CASSEGQGSSYEQYF. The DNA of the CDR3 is TGTGCCAGCAGCGAGGGACAGGGGAGCTCCTACGAGCAGTACTTC.

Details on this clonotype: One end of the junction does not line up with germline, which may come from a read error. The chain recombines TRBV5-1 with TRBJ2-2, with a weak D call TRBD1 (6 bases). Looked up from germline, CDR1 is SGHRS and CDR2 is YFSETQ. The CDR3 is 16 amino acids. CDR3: CTSSLVSQGNTGELFF. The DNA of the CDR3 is TGCACCAGCAGCTTGGTGTCACAGGGGAACACCGGGGAGCTGTTTTTT.

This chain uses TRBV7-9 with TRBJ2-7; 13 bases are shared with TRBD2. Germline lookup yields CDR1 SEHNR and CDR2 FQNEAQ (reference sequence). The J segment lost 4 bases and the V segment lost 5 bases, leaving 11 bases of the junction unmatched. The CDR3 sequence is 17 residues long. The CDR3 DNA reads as TGTGCCAGCAGCCCTAATAGACCGGGACTAGCGGGATACGAGCAGTACTTC. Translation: CASSPNRPGLAGYEQYF.

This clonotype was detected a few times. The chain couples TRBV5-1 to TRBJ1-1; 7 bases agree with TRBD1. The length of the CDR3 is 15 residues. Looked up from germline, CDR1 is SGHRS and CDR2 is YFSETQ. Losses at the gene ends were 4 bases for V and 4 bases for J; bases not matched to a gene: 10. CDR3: CASSPATGWSTEAFF. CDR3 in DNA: TGCGCCAGCAGCCCGGCGACAGGGTGGAGCACTGAAGCTTTCTTT.

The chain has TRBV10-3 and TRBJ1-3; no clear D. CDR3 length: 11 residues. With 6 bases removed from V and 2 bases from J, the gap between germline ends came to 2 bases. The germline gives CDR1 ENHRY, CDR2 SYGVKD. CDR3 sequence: CAIRAGNTIYF. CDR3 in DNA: TGTGCCATCAGGGCTGGAAACACCATATATTTT.

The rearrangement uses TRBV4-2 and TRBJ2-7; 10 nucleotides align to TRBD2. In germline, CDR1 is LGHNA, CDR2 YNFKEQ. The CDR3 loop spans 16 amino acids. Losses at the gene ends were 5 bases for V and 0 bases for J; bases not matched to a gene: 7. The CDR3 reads CASSGLSGGSSYEQYF. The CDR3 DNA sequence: TGTGCCAGCAGCGGACTTAGCGGGGGGAGCTCCTACGAGCAGTACTTC.

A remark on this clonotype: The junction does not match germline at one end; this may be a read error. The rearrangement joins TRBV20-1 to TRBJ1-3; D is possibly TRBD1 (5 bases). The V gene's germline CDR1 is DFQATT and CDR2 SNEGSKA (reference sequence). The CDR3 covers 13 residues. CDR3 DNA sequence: TGCTGTGCTAGAGTAGCAGGGACCAACACCATATATTTT. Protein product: CCARVAGTNTIYF.

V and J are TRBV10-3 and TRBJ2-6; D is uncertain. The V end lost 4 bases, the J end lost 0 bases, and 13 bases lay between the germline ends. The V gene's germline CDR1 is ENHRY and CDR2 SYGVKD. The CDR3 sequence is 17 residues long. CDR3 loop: CAISASSFTSGANVLTF. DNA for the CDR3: TGTGCCATCAGTGCTTCCAGCTTCACCTCTGGGGCCAACGTCCTGACTTTC.

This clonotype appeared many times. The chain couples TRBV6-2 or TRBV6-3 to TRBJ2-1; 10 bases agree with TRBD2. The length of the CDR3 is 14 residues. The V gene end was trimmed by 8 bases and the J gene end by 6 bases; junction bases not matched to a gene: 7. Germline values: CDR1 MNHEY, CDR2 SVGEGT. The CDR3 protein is CASYASGSFNEQFF. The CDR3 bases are TGTGCCAGCTATGCTAGCGGGAGTTTCAATGAGCAGTTCTTC.

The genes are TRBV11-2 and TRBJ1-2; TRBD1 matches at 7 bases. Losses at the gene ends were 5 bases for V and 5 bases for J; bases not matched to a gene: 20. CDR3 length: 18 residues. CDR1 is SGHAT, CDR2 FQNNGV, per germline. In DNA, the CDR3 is TGTGCCAGCAGCCCTAATCCGGGACAGTTATTTGAGTCATATGGCTACACCTTC. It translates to CASSPNPGQLFESYGYTF.

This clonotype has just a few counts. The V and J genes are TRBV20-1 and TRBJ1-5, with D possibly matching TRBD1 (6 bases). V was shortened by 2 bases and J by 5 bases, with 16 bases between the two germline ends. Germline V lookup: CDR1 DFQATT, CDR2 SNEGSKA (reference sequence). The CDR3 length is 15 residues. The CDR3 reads CSARPSGTLYQPQHF. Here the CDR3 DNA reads TGCAGTGCTAGACCCTCCGGGACACTCTATCAGCCCCAGCATTTT.

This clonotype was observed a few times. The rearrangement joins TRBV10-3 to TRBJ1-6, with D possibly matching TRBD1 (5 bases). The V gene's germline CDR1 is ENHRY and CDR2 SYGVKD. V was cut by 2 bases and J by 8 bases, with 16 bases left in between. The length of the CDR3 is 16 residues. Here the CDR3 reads CAISEVGGGFDSPLHF. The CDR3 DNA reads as TGTGCCATCAGTGAGGTGGGGGGGGGTTTCGATTCACCCCTCCACTTT.